What follows are 18 T cell receptor beta chains derived from one specimen sequenced in a study of T cell responses to AZD1222 COVID-19 vaccine. Only in-frame clones appear in the TCRdb table, and some are missing; sequencing was by immunoSEQ multiplex PCR. The data show some 70,000 clones, with about 80% seen just once and around an eighth held by the top ten. The sample here was peripheral blood, taken 28 days after the second AZD1222 dose. The receptors derive from an adult who received the AZD1222 COVID-19 vaccine.

The rearrangement links TRBV4-1 to TRBJ1-1, with D tentatively TRBD1 (6 bases). This CDR3 comprises 16 residues. From germline, CDR1 is MGHRA and CDR2 YSYEKL. Trimming shortened V by 2 bases and J by 4 bases, and 17 bases separated the two germline ends. CDR3 loop: CASSQSRGIIGTEAFF. The CDR3 coding sequence is TGCGCCAGCAGCCAATCCAGGGGTATAATAGGCACTGAAGCTTTCTTT.

This chain links TRBV11-2 with TRBJ2-3; D possibly corresponds to TRBD2 (6 bases). This CDR3 is built from 14 residues. V was pared by 2 bases and J by 4 bases, with 10 bases between. In germline, CDR1 is SGHAT, CDR2 FQNNGV. CDR3 region: CASSLRLVADTQYF. For the CDR3, the DNA is TGTGCCAGCAGCTTAAGACTAGTTGCAGATACGCAGTATTTT. Supplemented by reference TRBV11-2 and TRBJ2-3, the full variable domain reads EAGVAQSPRYKIIEKRQSVAFWCNPISGHATLYWYQQILGQGPKLLIQFQNNGVVDDSQLPKDRFSAERLKGVDSTLKIQPAKLEDSAVYLCASSLRLVADTQYFGPGTRLTVL.

The chain recombines TRBV7-3 with TRBJ2-7; D is tentatively TRBD1 or TRBD2 (6 bases each). The V end lost 3 bases, the J end lost 3 bases, and 12 bases lay between the germline ends. The CDR3 has 14 amino acids. In germline, CDR1 is SGHTA, CDR2 FQGTGA. In nucleotides, the CDR3 is TGTGCCAGCAGCTTGTTAGGGGGGAACTACGAGCAGTACTTC. This codes for CASSLLGGNYEQYF.

This clone was seen more than once but under ten times. V is TRBV4-1 and J is TRBJ1-5, with a weak D call TRBD1 (6 bases). The CDR3 runs 16 residues. The germline CDR1 and CDR2 sequences are MGHRA and YSYEKL. V shed 0 bases and J shed 13 bases, with 22 bases lying between them. For the CDR3, the DNA is TGCGCCAGCAGCCAAGATGATCAGGATAGGGGGACACATCAGCATTTT. Its translation is CASSQDDQDRGTHQHF.

The rearrangement uses TRBV7-9 and TRBJ1-2; perhaps TRBD1 as D (6 bases). In germline, CDR1 is SEHNR, CDR2 FQNEAQ (reference sequence). This CDR3 contains 16 residues. The V end lost 5 bases, the J end lost 6 bases, and 22 bases lay between the germline ends. This CDR3 reads CASSVNPPGVGDGYTF. CDR3 DNA: TGTGCCAGCAGCGTCAACCCCCCAGGGGTAGGTGATGGCTACACCTTC.

CDR3: CASSNDREGISGANVLTF. The CDR3 DNA sequence: TGTGCCAGCAGCAACGACAGAGAGGGGATCTCTGGGGCCAACGTCCTGACTTTC. V gene TRBV9 combines with J gene TRBJ2-6; D could derive from TRBD1 or TRBD2 (5 bases each). Trimming removed 4 bases from V and 0 bases from J, with 17 bases in between. This CDR3 is built from 18 residues. Germline values: CDR1 SGDLS, CDR2 YYNGEE.

The V call is TRBV9, the J call TRBJ2-5; 12 bases fit TRBD2. J was trimmed by 5 bases and V by 4 bases; bases with no gene match: 12. Germline CDR1 is SGDLS and CDR2 is YYNGEE. The CDR3 runs to 17 residues. Here the CDR3 DNA reads TGTGCCAGCAGCCCCCAGCCTAGCGGGGGGGCCGGGGAGACCCAGTACTTC. Protein: CASSPQPSGGAGETQYF.

This clone was detected once. Here the CDR3 DNA reads TGTGCCAGCAGCACAGCGGGGGGAAAGCGAGAGCAGTTCTTC. This codes for CASSTAGGKREQFF. J is TRBJ2-1 and V is TRBV21-1; the D segment call TRBD2 is taken from the table without a DNA check. TRBV21-1 is marked as a pseudogene. The CDR3 sequence is 14 residues long.

The rearrangement uses TRBV3-1 (or the pseudogene TRBV3-2) and TRBJ1-2; 10 nucleotides align to TRBD1. CDR1 and CDR2 (germline): LGHDT, YNNKEL (reference sequence). CDR3 length: 16 amino acids. V shed 2 bases, J shed 5 bases, and the junction held 8 bases outside the gene matches. The CDR3 here is CASSQLGTGVTYGYTF. The DNA for the CDR3 is TGTGCCAGCAGCCAACTCGGGACAGGGGTTACTTATGGCTACACCTTC.

This clone was recorded once. The chain carries TRBV2 and TRBJ2-3, with TRBD1 as a possible D gene (5 bases). V was pared by 3 bases and J by 4 bases, with 11 bases between. The CDR3 contains 14 residues. The germline CDR1 and CDR2 sequences are SNHLY and FYNNEI. The CDR3 DNA is TGTGCCAGCAGTGAGGGCAGGGTAGCAGATACGCAGTATTTT. It translates to CASSEGRVADTQYF.

This chain joins TRBV14 and TRBJ2-5; D not resolved. Trimming took 1 base from V and 5 from J, leaving 2 bases between them. Germline V CDR1 and CDR2: SGHDN, FVKESK. This CDR3 comprises 11 residues. This chain's CDR3 is CASSQVETQYF. The CDR3 nucleotides read TGTGCCAGCAGCCAAGTGGAGACCCAGTACTTC.

Here the CDR3 DNA reads TGTGCCAGCTCACCAATAGCAGGGGTCACAGATACGCAGTATTTT. This gives the protein CASSPIAGVTDTQYF. The chain is built from TRBV18 and TRBJ2-3; weak D call: TRBD1 (6 bases). Between the trimmed V and J ends, which lost 2 bases and 2 bases, there was a span of 11 bases. The V gene's germline CDR1 is KGHSH and CDR2 LQKENI. CDR3 length: 15 amino acids.

This clone came up once. The J gene is TRBJ2-7, the V gene TRBV7-8; D is possibly TRBD1 (6 bases). V was cut by 6 bases and J by 3 bases, with 12 bases left in between. Germline loops: CDR1 SGHVS, CDR2 FQNEAQ. There are 13 residues in the CDR3. CDR3 DNA: TGTGCCAGCAGTTCAGGGGTCGGCTACGAGCAGTACTTC. It yields the protein CASSSGVGYEQYF. The full variable domain, in which reference TRBV7-8 and TRBJ2-7 provide the parts outside the CDR3, is GAGVSQSPRYKVAKRGQDVALRCDPISGHVSLFWYQQALGQGPEFLTYFQNEAQLDKSGLPSDRFFAERPEGSVSTLKIQRTQQEDSAVYLCASSSGVGYEQYFGPGTRLTVT.

This chain uses TRBV11-2 with TRBJ2-3; the D gene could be TRBD1 or TRBD2 (5 bases each). Germline CDR1 SGHAT, CDR2 FQNNGV. V was shortened by 7 bases and J by 5 bases, with 16 bases between the two germline ends. The CDR3 is 14 residues long. CDR3 loop: CASISGGGGDTQYF. CDR3 bases: TGTGCCAGCATCTCGGGTGGGGGTGGAGATACGCAGTATTTT.

The chain employs TRBV7-9 and TRBJ1-3, with D unresolved. This CDR3 is built from 14 residues. V shed 5 bases and J shed 2 bases, with 10 bases lying between them. The germline V gene encodes CDR1 SEHNR and CDR2 FQNEAQ (reference sequence). This chain's CDR3 is CASSRGQPGNTIYF. DNA of the CDR3: TGTGCCAGCAGCCGAGGTCAGCCTGGAAACACCATATATTTT.

J is TRBJ2-3 and V is TRBV19; maybe TRBD2 (7 bases). Germline CDR1 is LNHDA and CDR2 is SQIVND (reference sequence). V lost 8 bases and J 5 bases, leaving 20 bases between the germline ends. The CDR3 totals 15 residues. CDR3 DNA: TGTGCCAGTGGAGGCGGGGGCCGATTGGGAGATACGCAGTATTTT. This gives the protein CASGGGGRLGDTQYF.

The chain carries TRBV12-3 or TRBV12-4 and TRBJ1-1; D is unresolved. The CDR3 length is 12 residues. V was trimmed by 4 bases and J by 7 bases, leaving 10 bases between them. For the CDR3, the DNA is TGTGCCAGCAGTTACGACCCGTTTGAAGCTTTCTTT. Protein sequence: CASSYDPFEAFF.

The chain is built from TRBV14 and TRBJ1-1; D possibly corresponds to TRBD1 (5 bases). This CDR3 spans 15 amino acids. V was cut by 2 bases and J by 1 base, with 11 bases left in between. The germline V gene encodes CDR1 SGHDN and CDR2 FVKESK. The CDR3 spells CASSQLQGRNTEAFF. The CDR3 nucleotides are TGTGCCAGCAGCCAACTTCAGGGTAGGAACACTGAAGCTTTCTTT.